This TCR beta chain was documented in a study of OX40 agonist ivuxolimab in advanced cancers. About the study: Subjects had a mean age of 60 years, with a range of 23 to 79; around 84% were male. The study, taken as a whole, reports: Partial responders at 0.1-3.0 mg/kg showed near-lowest clonal expansion. Expanded clones were, on average, more numerous in CD8+ T cells than in CD4+.

TCRdb keeps only in-frame clones here, not all; method: immunoSEQ multiplex PCR. The sample consists of about 72,000 clones, around 88% of them appearing once. Note on this clone: Its target is not known.

The sequences come from CD4+ or CD8+ T cells sorted from blood, collected in a trial of the OX40 agonist ivuxolimab. This receptor was identified in an adult with an advanced solid tumor such as melanoma, head and neck, liver or kidney cancer.

DNA of the CDR3: TGTGCCAGCAGCCTCTCGAACACCGGGGAGCTGTTTTTT. This encodes CASSLSNTGELFF. The chain recombines TRBV27 with TRBJ2-2; D not resolved. Trimming removed 6 bases from V and 0 bases from J, with 5 bases in between. Germline V CDR1 and CDR2: MNHEY, SMNVEV (reference sequence). The CDR3 contains 13 residues.